This T cell receptor (beta chain) appears in the sequencing data of a study of blood T cell repertoires in COVID-19. At the level of the study: Both acute and convalescent COVID-19 samples were obtained from the United States, Italy and Spain. The analysed material was cDNA or gDNA that came from T cells, B-cell-depleted T cells, or PBMCs.

The CDR3 length is 14 residues. V dropped 8 bases and J dropped 4; count of bases not matched to a gene: 4. The germline V gene encodes CDR1 MNHEY and CDR2 SMNVEV (reference sequence). Authors' methods: Amplification of reference gene primers provided the estimated nucleated cell counts. Repertoires were generated with immunoSEQ multiplex PCR, while TCRdb's copy carries only in-frame clones and drops some. V, J and clone size derive from that table, while D and trimming were established from the DNA sequence. The sample yields approximately 130,000 clones, 70% to 90% seen once. The sequence was collected from a woman aged 45-65 years who had recovered from COVID-19. This rearrangement joins TRBV27 to TRBJ2-1; 11 positions match TRBD2. The sequenced material came from peripheral blood. The CDR3 coding sequence is TGTGCCAGCGCCCTAGCGGGAGGATACAATGAGCAGTTCTTC. Amino acid sequence: CASALAGGYNEQFF.